This T cell receptor (beta chain) emerged from a study of T cells in Graves' hyperthyroidism and ophthalmopathy (dated 2019 in TCRdb). Background on the whole study: Peripheral blood samples were taken at the time of initial diagnosis, prior to any treatment. An independent validation cohort of fewer than 20 hyperthyroidism patients and 17 patients who later progressed to ophthalmopathy tested prospective prediction of ophthalmopathy. Following sampling, methimazole starting at 30 mg daily was given to hyperthyroidism patients, and high-dose intravenous methylprednisolone was given to ophthalmopathy patients. The 75 to 100 discovery patients were divided at random into training and test sets in a 7:3 ratio. According to the paper, TCR Vbeta CDR3 sequencing was carried out on 120 to 150 peripheral blood samples, which came from fewer than 50 ophthalmopathy, 70 to 80 hyperthyroidism and approximately 17 progressor patients. A discovery cohort of about a hundred patients, roughly 45 with Graves' ophthalmopathy and fewer than 65 with stable Graves' hyperthyroidism, was used to find distinguishing TCR V-J signatures. In roughly six Graves' hyperthyroidism patients, the study also compared T-cell repertoires from thyroid tissue with T-cell repertoires from blood.

TCR beta CDR3 regions were amplified from RNA transcripts. The first round of RT-PCR for the TCR CDR3 was performed with the HTBI primer set and the Qiagen OneStep RT-PCR kit. Libraries were constructed in a second round of multiplex PCR, after which size selection and purification were performed. Libraries were sequenced paired-end with 100 bp reads on an Illumina HiSeq2000. Per the authors' processing: Raw data were processed with SOAPnuke, discarding reads with adapters, uncalled bases, mean Phred below 15, or no exact constant-primer or identifier match. COPE v1.2.5 was used to merge the high-quality paired reads, and each unique nucleotide sequence was defined as a clonotype. MiTCR v1.1 was used to align the clonotypes against IMGT TRBV, TRBD and TRBJ reference segments. Only V-J combinations with frequency above 0.0001, covering 99% to 99.2% of repertoires, were analysed. A TCS score was defined as the ratio between F50 (clonal expansion) and ExV (chaos), using BLOSUM62-based TCRdist between CDR3 peptides within each V-J. Welch's t-statistics and random forest reduced just over 500 V-J features to 13, which were used in a naive Bayes classifier (R e1071). TCRdb reworked the public reads: Q25 trimming with fastp, MiXCR clone assembly, productive beta chains retained. Each entry merges the rows of one CDR3 protein and shows their most common DNA and genes. What appears here as the V and J calls and clone size reflects TCRdb's work, not the paper's. The sample includes about 400,000 distinct CDR3 sequences, with about 16% observed a single time. The top ten constitute 32% of the sample.

Stable Graves' hyperthyroidism was defined as the absence of progression to ophthalmopathy over 18 months of follow-up. Hyperthyroidism patients were newly diagnosed, had a disease duration of under 2 months, and were aged 18 to 65 years. Any patient with an uncontrolled infection, another autoimmune disease, pregnancy or lactation was excluded. Diagnoses relied on clinical symptoms, serum thyroxine and TRAb, thyroid ultrasound and orbital computed tomography. Ficoll-Paque density gradient centrifugation was used to isolate PBMCs from about 10 ml of fresh peripheral blood. Total RNA was extracted with Trizol reagent, and quality was checked on an Agilent 2100 Bioanalyzer. The research as a whole found: Most expanded thyroid clonotypes (frequency above 0.001) were also detected in blood, suggesting blood repertoires may reflect thyroid immune responses. In validation, the model predicted progression to ophthalmopathy with around 71% sensitivity and 72% to 85% specificity, a median of about 6.7 months before onset. No statistical method was used to set the sample size in advance, and investigators knew the group allocation. A 13 V-J signature model separated ophthalmopathy from stable hyperthyroidism, with around 91% sensitivity and about 81% specificity in cross-validation and 80%/75% in testing.

Trimming removed 4 bases from V and 4 bases from J, leaving 16 bases between the germline ends. Sequences MNHNS (CDR1) and SASEGT (CDR2) are obtained from the germline V gene. Reading from cysteine to phenylalanine, the CDR3 counts 15 amino acids. Of all the DNA, just the CDR3 is kept, 45 bases in frame from base 1. A remark on this clonotype: Its antigen remains undetermined. No much larger clone exists at a distance of one base, and base qualities are not known.

The TCR sequence derives from a woman in her 30s with Graves' hyperthyroidism. In this chain, TRBV6-1 is recombined with TRBJ1-1, and possibly TRBD1, on 5 matching bases. Material for sequencing was blood. The DNA is TGTGCCAGCAGTGGGCTTTTCAGGGAATTCACTGAAGCTTTCTTT. This yields the protein CASSGLFREFTEAFF.